Below, 29 T cell receptor beta chains from the same sample are listed, as sequenced in a study of blood T cell repertoires in COVID-19. Produced via immunoSEQ multiplex PCR; TCRdb's table is partial and in-frame only. Among roughly 410,000 clones listed, approximately 90% were seen once. Sample: peripheral blood. Source of these receptors: a woman in her 40s with COVID-19, enrolled during active disease.

The CDR3 bases are TGTGCCAGCTCACCGGGACTAGCGGGAGGGCTGCGCGAGCAGTACTTC. Translation: CASSPGLAGGLREQYF. This chain links TRBV18 with TRBJ2-7, with TRBD2 identical over 16 bases. Trimming at V came to 3 bases and at J to 6 bases, leaving 5 bases not matched to a gene. From germline, CDR1 is KGHSH and CDR2 LQKENI. The CDR3 covers 16 residues.

CDR3: CASTQISGDTQYF. CDR3 bases: TGTGCCAGTACTCAAATATCCGGAGATACGCAGTATTTT. The chain links TRBV19 to TRBJ2-3; D call uncertain. With 7 bases removed from V and 5 bases from J, the gap between germline ends came to 13 bases. The germline V gene encodes CDR1 LNHDA and CDR2 SQIVND (reference sequence). This CDR3 comprises 13 residues.

V usage is TRBV19 and J usage is TRBJ2-3; TRBD1 matches at 8 bases. The germline V gene encodes CDR1 LNHDA and CDR2 SQIVND (reference sequence). V shed 5 bases, J shed 9 bases, and the junction held 7 bases outside the gene matches. There are 13 residues in the CDR3. For the CDR3, the DNA is TGTGCCAGTAGTCCCAGGGGGCCGGAGACGCAGTATTTT. Its protein product is CASSPRGPETQYF. The variable domain in full, with the rest retrieved from reference TRBV19 and TRBJ2-3, is DGGITQSPKYLFRKEGQNVTLSCEQNLNHDAMYWYRQDPGQGLRLIYYSQIVNDFQKGDIAEGYSVSREKKESFPLTVTSAQKNPTAFYLCASSPRGPETQYFGPGTRLTVL.

The chain carries TRBV9 and TRBJ1-2; D perhaps matches TRBD1 (5 bases). The germline V and J ends were trimmed by 0 bases and 7 bases, with 13 bases remaining between them. In germline, CDR1 is SGDLS, CDR2 YYNGEE. This CDR3 has 14 residues. The CDR3 DNA reads TGTGCCAGCAGCGTAGCTACAGGCTTCGGTGGCTACACCTTC. Amino acid sequence: CASSVATGFGGYTF.

The chain has TRBV7-8 and TRBJ1-5, with 7 bases fitting TRBD1. The CDR3 runs to 16 residues. Trimming took 0 bases from V and 7 from J; bases not matched to a gene: 9. Germline lookup yields CDR1 SGHVS and CDR2 FQNEAQ. In DNA, the CDR3 is TGTGCCAGCAGCTTAGCGAAGGCAGGGGGGTTGCAGCCCCAGCATTTT. Its translation: CASSLAKAGGLQPQHF.

The V call is TRBV7-3, the J call TRBJ1-1; 7 positions agree with TRBD1. The germline V gene has CDR1 SGHTA and CDR2 FQGTGA. After removal of 4 bases from V and 7 bases from J, the junction contained 6 bases not matched to a gene. The CDR3 spans 13 residues. CDR3 residues: CASSSRTGLEAFF. Here the CDR3 DNA reads TGTGCCAGCAGCTCGAGGACAGGTCTTGAAGCTTTCTTT.

This chain joins TRBV19 and TRBJ1-6; D uncertain. The V and J ends lost 4 bases and 0 bases respectively, with 7 bases between them. CDR1 LNHDA and CDR2 SQIVND come from the germline V gene (reference sequence). The CDR3 totals 15 residues. CDR3 coding DNA: TGTGCCAGTAGTACGGGTAGCTCCTATAATTCACCCCTCCACTTT. This gives the protein CASSTGSSYNSPLHF. Full variable domain (rest looked up from reference TRBV19 and TRBJ1-6): DGGITQSPKYLFRKEGQNVTLSCEQNLNHDAMYWYRQDPGQGLRLIYYSQIVNDFQKGDIAEGYSVSREKKESFPLTVTSAQKNPTAFYLCASSTGSSYNSPLHFGNGTRLTVT.

The chain is built from TRBV27 and TRBJ2-4; D unresolved. The germline V and J ends were trimmed by 5 bases and 1 base, with 12 bases remaining between them. The V gene's germline CDR1 is MNHEY and CDR2 SMNVEV (reference sequence). This CDR3 has 15 residues. The CDR3 here is CASSPDSFAKNIQYF. The CDR3 nucleotides are TGTGCCAGCAGTCCCGACTCCTTTGCCAAAAACATTCAGTACTTC.

The chain combines TRBV7-2 with TRBJ2-5, with 7 bases lining up with TRBD2. From germline, CDR1 is SGHTA and CDR2 FQGNSA. V dropped 1 base and J dropped 4; count of bases not matched to a gene: 12. The CDR3 loop spans 17 amino acids. The CDR3 coding sequence is TGTGCCAGCAGCTTAGGGCTAGCGGCCGGAGGGCGAGAGACCCAGTACTTC. Amino acids: CASSLGLAAGGRETQYF. Full variable domain (outside the CDR3, taken from reference TRBV7-2 and TRBJ2-5): GAGVSQSPSNKVTEKGKDVELRCDPISGHTALYWYRQSLGQGLEFLIYFQGNSAPDKSGLPSDRFSAERTGGSVSTLTIQRTQQEDSAVYLCASSLGLAAGGRETQYFGPGTRLLVL.

The chain employs TRBV5-1 and TRBJ2-1; TRBD1 matches at 7 bases. The V gene's germline CDR1 is SGHRS and CDR2 YFSETQ. After removal of 0 bases from V and 8 bases from J, the junction contained 8 bases not matched to a gene. This CDR3 has 15 residues. This CDR3 is CASSLAGQRSDEQFF. Written as DNA, the CDR3 is TGCGCCAGCAGCTTGGCGGGACAGCGATCGGATGAGCAGTTCTTC.

This clone is a singleton in its sample. This rearrangement joins TRBV18 to TRBJ1-2; 8 nucleotides match TRBD1. The CDR3 totals 15 residues. CDR1 is KGHSH and CDR2 is LQKENI in the germline V gene. V lost 2 bases and J lost 7; bases outside the gene matches: 9. The CDR3 spells CASSPDADREGGYTF. In nucleotides, the CDR3 is TGTGCCAGCTCACCAGATGCGGACAGGGAGGGTGGCTACACCTTC.

The CDR3 reads CASSHGQTLYGYTF. For the CDR3, the DNA is TGTGCCAGCAGCCACGGACAGACACTCTATGGCTACACCTTC. This sequence joins TRBV7-9 and TRBJ1-2, with a weak D call TRBD1 (6 bases). The CDR3 runs to 14 residues. In germline, CDR1 is SEHNR, CDR2 FQNEAQ (reference sequence). The V gene lost 5 bases and the J gene lost 4 bases, with 14 bases spanning the gap. Variable domain in full (rest from reference TRBV7-9 and TRBJ1-2): DTGVSQNPRHKITKRGQNVTFRCDPISEHNRLYWYRQTLGQGPEFLTYFQNEAQLEKSRLLSDRFSAERPKGSFSTLEIQRTEQGDSAMYLCASSHGQTLYGYTFGSGTRLTVV.

The chain combines TRBV6-2 or TRBV6-3 with TRBJ2-3, with TRBD1 identical over 7 bases. The trim removed 6 bases at V and 0 bases at J, leaving 6 bases unmatched. The CDR3 contains 15 residues. The germline V gene has CDR1 MNHEY and CDR2 SVGEGT. This CDR3 is CASSLTGASTDTQYF. Here the CDR3 DNA reads TGTGCCAGCAGCTTAACAGGGGCTAGCACAGATACGCAGTATTTT.

The V gene is TRBV7-3, the J gene TRBJ2-3; 7 nucleotides line up with TRBD1. CDR3 length: 13 amino acids. CDR1 is SGHTA, CDR2 FQGTGA, per germline. V lost 4 bases and J lost 10; bases outside the gene matches: 8. In DNA, the CDR3 is TGTGCCAGCAGCTCTAATCCCGGGACAGCGCAGTATTTT. Protein: CASSSNPGTAQYF. Drawing the rest from reference TRBV7-3 and TRBJ2-3, the complete variable domain is GAGVSQTPSNKVTEKGKYVELRCDPISGHTALYWYRQSLGQGPEFLIYFQGTGAADDSGLPNDRFFAVRPEGSVSTLKIQRTERGDSAVYLCASSSNPGTAQYFGPGTRLTVL.

The chain recombines TRBV10-3 with TRBJ2-2; 11 nucleotides match TRBD2. There are 16 residues in the CDR3. The V segment lost 2 bases and the J segment 1 base; nucleotides outside the gene matches: 0. In germline, CDR1 is ENHRY, CDR2 SYGVKD. The CDR3 sequence is CAISETSGRNTGELFF. For the CDR3, the DNA is TGTGCCATCAGTGAGACTAGCGGGAGGAACACCGGGGAGCTGTTTTTT.

This rearrangement joins TRBV29-1 to TRBJ1-2, with 8 nucleotides matching TRBD1. Looked up from germline, CDR1 is SQVTM and CDR2 is ANQGSEA. J gave up 8 bases and V 6 bases, and 5 bases lay outside the gene matches. The CDR3 is 11 residues long. The DNA for the CDR3 is TGCAGCGTAGGGACAGGTGGCGGCTACACCTTC. Residues: CSVGTGGGYTF.

This clone was detected once. The chain recombines TRBV7-2 with TRBJ2-1; TRBD2 agrees at 9 bases. The V segment lost 1 base and the J segment 4 bases; nucleotides outside the gene matches: 5. Per the germline V gene, CDR1 is SGHTA and CDR2 is FQGNSA. CDR3 size: 16 residues. CDR3 protein: CASSLVASGTYNEQFF. CDR3 sequence (DNA): TGTGCCAGCAGCTTAGTGGCTAGCGGGACTTACAATGAGCAGTTCTTC.

J is TRBJ1-1 and V is TRBV5-1; 10 nucleotides agree with TRBD1. CDR1 SGHRS and CDR2 YFSETQ come from the germline V gene. Losses at the gene ends were 4 bases for V and 5 bases for J; bases not matched to a gene: 8. This CDR3 comprises 15 residues. The CDR3 coding sequence is TGCGCCAGCAGCGGAAGGACAGGGGGTTGGACTGAAGCTTTCTTT. Protein product: CASSGRTGGWTEAFF.

The rearrangement links TRBV7-9 to TRBJ1-2; 8 bases are shared with TRBD1. Trimming cost V 2 bases and J 2 bases; bases outside gene matches: 4. The CDR3 extends over 15 amino acids. CDR1 is SEHNR and CDR2 is FQNEAQ in the germline V gene (reference sequence). CDR3 residues: CASSLKDRVNYGYTF. The CDR3, as DNA: TGTGCCAGCAGCTTAAAGGACAGGGTCAACTATGGCTACACCTTC.

The chain joins TRBV9 to TRBJ2-7; 11 bases line up with TRBD2. V lost 3 bases, J lost 2 bases, and 4 bases stayed unmatched. This CDR3 spans 15 amino acids. Germline CDR1 SGDLS, CDR2 YYNGEE. CDR3 in amino acids: CASSAGTSGTYEQYF. CDR3 nucleotide sequence: TGTGCCAGCAGCGCCGGGACTAGCGGAACCTACGAGCAGTACTTC.

The rearrangement links TRBV7-9 to TRBJ2-7, with D perhaps matching TRBD2 (6 bases). Looked up from germline, CDR1 is SEHNR and CDR2 is FQNEAQ (reference sequence). Between the trimmed V and J ends, which lost 5 bases and 1 base, there was a span of 15 bases. The CDR3 consists of 15 residues. The CDR3 coding sequence is TGTGCCAGCAGCCCGGGACTGACCTATTCCTACGAGCAGTACTTC. Amino acids: CASSPGLTYSYEQYF.

The V call is TRBV7-2, the J call TRBJ1-2, with D tentatively TRBD1 (5 bases). Trimming took off 1 base at V and 4 bases at J, with 10 bases between the two ends. From germline, CDR1 is SGHTA and CDR2 FQGNSA. CDR3 size: 14 residues. For the CDR3, the DNA is TGTGCCAGCAGCTTAGAAGGCAGGGTCTATGGCTACACCTTC. Protein product: CASSLEGRVYGYTF.

The genes are TRBV25-1 and TRBJ1-6; D is perhaps TRBD1 (5 bases). The CDR3 has 15 residues. Germline V gene data show CDR1 as MGHDK and CDR2 as SYGVNS. V was cut by 2 bases and J by 8 bases, with 13 bases left in between. CDR3 nucleotide sequence: TGTGCCAGCAGTGAACAGGGTAGAGGTGATTCACCCCTCCACTTT. This sequence encodes CASSEQGRGDSPLHF.

A single count supports this clone. V and J are TRBV6-6 and TRBJ1-3; D may be TRBD1 (5 bases). Looked up from germline, CDR1 is MNHNY and CDR2 is SVGAGI (reference sequence). Trimming took 4 bases from V and 0 from J, leaving 13 bases between them. This CDR3 is built from 16 residues. The CDR3 region is CASSLLAGDSGNTIYF. Here the CDR3 DNA reads TGTGCCAGCAGTTTACTCGCGGGGGACTCTGGAAACACCATATATTTT.

The V gene is TRBV7-2, the J gene TRBJ1-6, with TRBD1 matching over 11 bases. From germline, CDR1 is SGHTA and CDR2 FQGNSA. The CDR3 runs 14 residues. The ends lost 5 bases at V and 9 bases at J; junction bases unmatched: 3. The CDR3, as DNA: TGTGCCAGCAGCCGGACAGGGGGCGGTTCACCCCTCCACTTT. Its translation is CASSRTGGGSPLHF.

This rearrangement joins TRBV30 to TRBJ1-2, with D maybe TRBD1 (5 bases). In germline, CDR1 is GTSNPN, CDR2 SVGIG (reference sequence). This CDR3 region has 13 residues. The germline V and J ends were trimmed by 5 bases and 8 bases, with 18 bases remaining between them. The CDR3 sequence is CAWLWFQGGGYTF. CDR3 nucleotide sequence: TGTGCCTGGCTATGGTTCCAGGGAGGAGGCTACACCTTC.

This chain joins TRBV7-9 and TRBJ1-2; 7 positions agree with TRBD1. The ends lost 4 bases at V and 2 bases at J; junction bases unmatched: 1. The V gene's germline CDR1 is SEHNR and CDR2 FQNEAQ (reference sequence). The CDR3 loop spans 13 amino acids. The CDR3 coding sequence is TGTGCCAGCAGCTCACAGGGGAACTATGGCTACACCTTC. It encodes CASSSQGNYGYTF.

The chain joins TRBV2 to TRBJ1-1; a weak D match, TRBD1 (5 bases). Trimming removed 5 bases at V and 0 bases at J, with 13 bases between. Germline V gives CDR1 SNHLY, CDR2 FYNNEI. This CDR3 is 15 amino acids long. The CDR3 DNA is TGTGCCAGCAGTAAAAAAATAGGGGTGAACACTGAAGCTTTCTTT. Amino acids: CASSKKIGVNTEAFF.

V is TRBV19 and J is TRBJ1-6, with a tentative D call TRBD1 (5 bases). Germline V gene lookup returns CDR1 LNHDA and CDR2 SQIVND (reference sequence). Deletions cut 0 bases from V and 18 bases from J, with 15 bases between. The CDR3 sequence is 13 residues long. The chain's CDR3 is CASSIDLDTGPHF. The CDR3 nucleotides read TGTGCCAGTAGTATAGACCTGGACACCGGGCCCCACTTT.